This TCR beta chain came from a study of T cell repertoires in cytomegalovirus infection. Study-level information: Both CMV infection and a matching HLA type were indicated by public TCR beta signatures.

Remarks on this clonotype: Its antigen is currently unknown.

V dropped 2 bases and J dropped 4 bases, with 8 bases sitting between them. CDR1 and CDR2 from the germline V gene are MNHNS and SASEGT. The CDR3 has 13 amino acids. TCRdb fed the reads into MiXCR, producing one record per CDR3 protein. The sample shows around 180,000 distinct CDR3 sequences, about 21% of them seen only once. Overall study results and limits: Cumulative public TCR beta family frequency identified CMV carriers with the relevant HLA. It was HLA-C-restricted CMV-specific TCR beta clonotypes that dominated the response ex vivo.

The sequence came from a human donor in good health (CMV status not recorded). Some clones in this sample may be carry-over from other donors' samples. Sequenced input: PBMCs. The chain links TRBV6-1 to TRBJ1-1; TRBD1 is a possible D gene (6 bases). CDR3 DNA sequence: TGTGCCAGCAGTGAAAGGGGGATCACTGAAGCTTTCTTT. Its translation is CASSERGITEAFF.